This entry features one T cell receptor beta chain sequence. Its antigen remains unknown. The CDR3 runs to 16 residues. V gave up 1 base and J gave up 5 bases; unmatched junction bases: 2. Looked up from germline, CDR1 is MGHDK and CDR2 is SYGVNS. The data were taken from a study of cytotoxic CD8 clonotypes in ibrutinib-treated CLL. Study as a whole: There were, on average, approximately 250,000 productive templates and over 80,000 productive rearrangements per sample. The study, taken as a whole, reports: Public clonotypes, an uncommon group, contracted or remained stable on treatment. Circulating CD8+ T-cell counts were tracked by baseline clonality, which exceeded that of age-matched healthy donors.

The repertoire was sequenced with immunoSEQ multiplex PCR; TCRdb's copy has only in-frame clones and lacks some. This repertoire shows about 140,000 clones, about 78% found once; its top ten account for 4.5% to 6.5%. The V gene is TRBV25-1, the J gene TRBJ2-5; 15 nucleotides line up with TRBD2. Material: PBMCs, obtained after 24 months of ibrutinib treatment. This receptor was taken from a human donor with chronic lymphocytic leukemia. The CDR3 DNA sequence: TGTGCCAGCAGTGAATGGGGACTAGCGGGGGGTGAGACCCAGTACTTC. Translation gives CASSEWGLAGGETQYF.